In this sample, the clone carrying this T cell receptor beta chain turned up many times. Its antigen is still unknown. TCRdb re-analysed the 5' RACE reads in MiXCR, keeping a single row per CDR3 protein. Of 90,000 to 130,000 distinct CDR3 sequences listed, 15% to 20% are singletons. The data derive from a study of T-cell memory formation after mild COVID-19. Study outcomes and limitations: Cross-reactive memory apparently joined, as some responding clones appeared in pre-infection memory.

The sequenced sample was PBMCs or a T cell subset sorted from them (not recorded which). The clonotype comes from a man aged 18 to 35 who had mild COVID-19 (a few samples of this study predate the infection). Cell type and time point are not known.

The CDR3 here is CASSLASDRGQFF. The CDR3 coding sequence is TGTGCCAGCAGCTTAGCGTCAGACCGCGGGCAGTTCTTC. The chain recombines TRBV7-2 with TRBJ2-1; the D is unclear. The V gene's germline CDR1 is SGHTA and CDR2 FQGNSA. The V gene lost 0 bases and the J gene lost 12 bases, with 12 bases spanning the gap. CDR3 length: 13 residues.